What follows are 8 T cell receptor beta chains derived from one specimen sequenced in a study of T cells and copy number aberrations in small-cell lung cancer. Clones were read by immunoSEQ multiplex PCR, and TCRdb kept only the in-frame ones, dropping some. The sample yields around 6,200 clones, around 69% seen once. Sequencing input: tumor tissue. These receptors were taken from a man aged 50 or older with small cell lung cancer.

V is TRBV20-1 and J is TRBJ2-5; no clear D. CDR3 length equals 10 residues. Germline CDR1 and CDR2: DFQATT and SNEGSKA (reference sequence). Trimming removed 6 bases from V and 1 base from J, with 3 bases in between. The DNA of the CDR3 is TGCAGTGCCATCCAAGAGACCCAGTACTTC. This codes for CSAIQETQYF.

This chain links TRBV11-1 with TRBJ2-7; 7 bases match TRBD1. This CDR3 contains 17 residues. Germline assignment: CDR1 SGHAT and CDR2 FQDESV (reference sequence). V shed 5 bases, J shed 1 base, and the junction held 14 bases outside the gene matches. The CDR3 sequence: CASSPESRGLGSYEQYF. CDR3 DNA: TGTGCCAGCAGCCCTGAAAGTAGGGGGCTTGGATCCTACGAGCAGTACTTC.

This chain uses TRBV11-1 with TRBJ2-7, with D possibly being TRBD2 (5 bases). Trimming cost V 5 bases and J 7 bases, with 12 bases left between them. CDR1 and CDR2 from the germline V gene are SGHAT and FQDESV (reference sequence). The length of the CDR3 is 12 residues. The CDR3, as DNA: TGTGCCAGCAGCCCAAGGCGGGCGGAGCAGTACTTC. Encoded protein: CASSPRRAEQYF.

Only one count was recorded for this clone. The chain couples TRBV29-1 to TRBJ2-2, with D maybe TRBD1 (6 bases). CDR1 and CDR2 from the germline V gene are SQVTM and ANQGSEA. The V gene lost 1 base and the J gene lost 4 bases, with 10 bases spanning the gap. The CDR3 is 14 residues long. The CDR3: CSVEAGVGTGELFF. The CDR3, as DNA: TGCAGCGTTGAAGCAGGGGTGGGCACCGGGGAGCTGTTTTTT.

V usage is TRBV5-1 and J usage is TRBJ2-3, with 11 bases matching TRBD2. Trimming at V came to 4 bases and at J to 0 bases, leaving 4 bases not matched to a gene. This CDR3 has 16 amino acids. Germline V CDR1 and CDR2: SGHRS, YFSETQ. In DNA form, the CDR3 reads TGCGCCAGCAGCACACGGACTAGCGGGAGCACAGATACGCAGTATTTT. This translates into CASSTRTSGSTDTQYF.

This chain joins TRBV10-3 and TRBJ1-5; no firm D call. Trimming took 2 bases from V and 2 from J, leaving 4 bases between them. The CDR3 consists of 13 residues. Germline-derived CDR1 and CDR2 are ENHRY and SYGVKD. CDR3 amino acids: CAISEPGNQPQHF. CDR3 in DNA: TGTGCCATCAGTGAGCCAGGCAATCAGCCCCAGCATTTT.

The CDR3 here is CASSSTTSGTTYEQYF. The CDR3 region has the DNA TGTGCCAGCAGCTCCACCACTAGCGGGACTACCTACGAGCAGTACTTC. The chain joins TRBV5-6 to TRBJ2-7; 10 nucleotides match TRBD2. This CDR3 has 16 amino acids. Germline V gene lookup returns CDR1 SGHDT and CDR2 YYEEEE. The trim removed 3 bases at V and 2 bases at J, leaving 8 bases unmatched.

This clone was found a few times. The rearrangement uses TRBV7-9 and TRBJ2-7; D may correspond to TRBD1 or TRBD2 (6 bases each). Germline V gene data show CDR1 as SEHNR and CDR2 as FQNEAQ (reference sequence). This CDR3 has 17 amino acids. Trimming left V 5 bases short and J 3 bases short, with 23 bases between. CDR3 DNA sequence: TGTGCCAGCAGCAACCCCCGCCGGGGGTCACAGGGCTACGAGCAGTACTTC. Protein product: CASSNPRRGSQGYEQYF.